Listed below are T cell receptor beta chains from one sample, sequenced in a study of control samples from healthy donors and cancer patients. The data were produced by immunoSEQ multiplex PCR, yet TCRdb's version contains in-frame clones alone and is incomplete. The top ten clones hold about 11% of a sample with about 160,000 clones, 85% to 90% of them seen once. Material: blood. The source of these receptors is a man in his thirties or forties in good health. Each CDR3 is given with its conserved first and last residue. D genes are given only for firm matches.

j_call | d_call | v_call | cdr3_aa
TRBJ1-1 | - | TRBV28 | CASSDNTEAFF
TRBJ2-1 | TRBD2 | TRBV18 | CASSPFGPSGGYNEQFF
TRBJ1-4 | - | TRBV28 | CASSLMLFEKLFF
TRBJ2-5 | - | TRBV18 | CASSPPATRLRQYF
TRBJ2-5 | - | TRBV15 | CATSTEESTGQETQYF
TRBJ2-5 | - | TRBV19 | CASSIIGDSQETQYF
TRBJ2-2 | - | TRBV7-6 | CASSLGRETTGELFF
TRBJ2-5 | - | TRBV6-5 | CASSYLFPTTGETQYF
TRBJ1-2 | TRBD1 | TRBV4-3 | CASSHEGQGRGYTF
TRBJ2-7 | - | TRBV5-4 | CASSPTGSAYEQYF
TRBJ1-1 | - | TRBV6-5 | CASSYSEGNTEAFF
TRBJ1-5 | - | TRBV4-3 | CASSQDGQTSNQPQHF
TRBJ1-1 | - | TRBV10-3 | CAISESPGETEAFF
TRBJ2-2 | - | TRBV2 | CASSGTAGNTGELFF
TRBJ2-2 | TRBD2 | TRBV28 | CASIGLAGDTGELFF
TRBJ2-7 | - | TRBV28 | CASQSYEQYF